This entry lists 8 T cell receptor beta chains sequenced from one sample in a study of CXCR3-negative and CXCR3-positive naive CD8 T cells. The authors made the TRB cDNA libraries by 5' RACE using UMI labels. TCRdb reprocessed the 5' RACE reads and stores each CDR3 protein as one record, lacking DNA. The data include approximately 52,000 distinct CDR3 sequences; the top ten clones carry around 16%. Material for sequencing was memory CD8+ T cells from blood. These receptors originate from a human donor in good health. Some clones in this sample may be carry-over from other donors' samples.

This chain joins TRBV29-1 and TRBJ2-1; TCRdb picks TRBD1, but there is no DNA to check that call. The CDR3 has 15 amino acids. Germline CDR1 and CDR2: SQVTM and ANQGSEA. CDR3 in amino acids: CSVEEGLRGYNEQFF.

V is TRBV5-6 and J is TRBJ1-1; TCRdb's assignment of TRBD1 cannot be checked, as there is no DNA. CDR3 length: 15 residues. Germline-derived CDR1 and CDR2 are SGHDT and YYEEEE. CDR3 residues: CASSLPHRMNTEAFF.

The J gene is TRBJ2-5, the V gene TRBV21-1; TCRdb's assignment of TRBD1 cannot be checked, as there is no DNA. TRBV21-1 is listed as a pseudogene. The CDR3 is 15 residues long. The CDR3 spells CASSSLFPGKETQYF.

The CDR3 here is CASSLGGFGYGYTF. The chain uses TRBV6-2 or TRBV6-3 and TRBJ1-2. Germline CDR1 is MNHEY and CDR2 is SVGEGT. The CDR3 covers 14 residues.

This chain connects TRBV14 to TRBJ2-1; TCRdb returns TRBD1, unconfirmable since there is no DNA. Per the germline V gene, CDR1 is SGHDN and CDR2 is FVKESK. This CDR3 is built from 16 residues. The CDR3 here is CASSQVRGFWRGEQFF. Supplemented by reference TRBV14 and TRBJ2-1, the full variable domain reads EAGVTQFPSHSVIEKGQTVTLRCDPISGHDNLYWYRRVMGKEIKFLLHFVKESKQDESGMPNNRFLAERTGGTYSTLKVQPAELEDSGVYFCASSQVRGFWRGEQFFGPGTRLTVL.

This chain joins TRBV20-1 and TRBJ1-1. This CDR3 comprises 15 residues. Germline V gene lookup returns CDR1 DFQATT and CDR2 SNEGSKA (reference sequence). The CDR3 region is CSARDTGGRGTEAFF.

The V and J genes are TRBV5-1 and TRBJ2-7; TCRdb's D gene call, TRBD1, goes unchecked for lack of DNA. This CDR3 spans 15 amino acids. Germline CDR1 is SGHRS and CDR2 is YFSETQ. The CDR3 reads CASSFYGTSSYEQYF.

The J gene is TRBJ2-1, the V gene TRBV28; the TCRdb D gene call, TRBD1, has no DNA to confirm it. Germline assignment: CDR1 MDHEN and CDR2 SYDVKM. CDR3 length: 15 amino acids. The CDR3 region is CASSVPGEIYNEQFF. The whole variable domain, filled in from reference TRBV28 and TRBJ2-1, reads DVKVTQSSRYLVKRTGEKVFLECVQDMDHENMFWYRQDPGLGLRLIYFSYDVKMKEKGDIPEGYSVSREKKERFSLILESASTNQTSMYLCASSVPGEIYNEQFFGPGTRLTVL.